This entry describes one T cell receptor beta chain. Antigen specificity is unknown. The study ran its PCR with 60 Vbeta and 13 Jbeta primers. Clones were read by immunoSEQ multiplex PCR, and TCRdb kept only the in-frame ones, dropping some. The sample lists approximately 88,000 clones, 60% to 85% seen once, with around 7.8% in the top ten. This specimen belongs to a study of cytomegalovirus exposure and HLA in healthy donors. As for the donors, each was a healthy bone marrow donor. Overall study findings and caveats: An analysis that was carried out later associated 17,000 or so TCR beta sequences with HLA alleles at 0.05 false discovery rate. A later analysis by the authors found several of the most significant clusters apparently linked to common viral pathogens. It was shown in a later analysis that HLA-associated TCR beta chains were more clonally expanded than other, equally common chains.

There are 15 residues in the CDR3. Trimming removed 2 bases from V and 5 bases from J; junction bases left unmatched: 9. Germline CDR1 is SGDLS and CDR2 is YYNGEE. This TCR was sampled from a man aged 45-65 years in good health and CMV-seropositive. The sequenced material came from PBMCs. The chain joins TRBV9 to TRBJ1-1; 7 bases line up with TRBD1. CDR3: CASSVRGQSKTEAFF. The CDR3 bases are TGTGCCAGCAGCGTTCGGGGACAGAGTAAGACTGAAGCTTTCTTT.